A selection of T cell receptor beta chains follows, all from one sample in a study of T cells in Graves' hyperthyroidism and ophthalmopathy. TCRdb itself ran the multiplex PCR reads through MiXCR, one entry per CDR3 protein. The data hold over 500,000 distinct CDR3 sequences, with around 43% observed a single time. Sequenced material: peripheral blood or thyroid tissue (not recorded which). All receptors derive from an adult woman with Graves' disease, either hyperthyroidism or ophthalmopathy (not recorded which). Both conserved end residues are part of each CDR3. A D gene is named only where the DNA matches it firmly. A row's size may be missing; if present it is once, few, many or a size class.

d_call	j_call	v_call	clone_size	cdr3_nt	cdr3_aa
.	TRBJ1-1	TRBV27	few	TGTGCCAGCAGTTTATTGATTCCGGGGCCAAACACTGAAGCTTTCTTT	CASSLLIPGPNTEAFF
.	TRBJ2-5	TRBV29-1	many	TGCAGCGCCCAAGGCCACAGGGCAGAGACCCAGTACTTC	CSAQGHRAETQYF
TRBD1	TRBJ1-1	TRBV16	many	TGTGCCAGCAGCCAGCACAGGGGGCAGGACACTGAAGCTTTCTTT	CASSQHRGQDTEAFF
.	TRBJ2-5	TRBV7-9	.	TGTGCCAGCAGCCCCCTCCCCAGGAGCCAAGAGACCCAGTACTTC	CASSPLPRSQETQYF
.	TRBJ1-2	TRBV2	.	TGTGCCGGAGGACGGACATTCGCTAACTATGGCTACACCTTC	CAGGRTFANYGYTF
.	TRBJ1-1	TRBV25-1	.	TGTGCCAGCAGTGCTGGGCCCGCGGTTGGCACTGAAGCTTTCTTT	CASSAGPAVGTEAFF
.	TRBJ1-3	TRBV29-1	.	TGCAGCGTTGAGCAGGGAAACTCTGGAAACACCATATATTTT	CSVEQGNSGNTIYF
.	TRBJ2-7	TRBV6-2/TRBV6-3	.	TGTGCCAGCAGTTACGTCCTTTCGGGCAGGTACGAGCAGTACTTC	CASSYVLSGRYEQYF
TRBD2	TRBJ2-5	TRBV6-1	few	TGTGCCAGCAGCTCCCGCGGGAGTGTTGGAGAGACCCAGTACTTC	CASSSRGSVGETQYF
TRBD1	TRBJ2-3	TRBV10-3	.	TGTGCCATCAGTGGGGGCCTAGACAGGGAACGGGGCACAGATACGCAGTATTTT	CAISGGLDRERGTDTQYF
.	TRBJ1-2	TRBV20-1	.	TGCAGTGCTAGCAAGCGGGTTGGCTACACCTTC	CSASKRVGYTF
.	TRBJ1-2	TRBV5-4	many	TGTGCCAGCAGCGGGCCCCTGGGGAATGGCTACACCTTC	CASSGPLGNGYTF
.	TRBJ2-7	TRBV5-1	few	TGCGCCAGCAGCTTGGGAGGAGATCGATCCTACGAGCAGTACTTC	CASSLGGDRSYEQYF
.	TRBJ1-2	TRBV20-1	many	TGCAGTGCTAGAGCGGGGCAGCGCTATGGCTACACCTTC	CSARAGQRYGYTF
.	TRBJ2-5	TRBV4-1	.	TGCGCCAGCAGCCTCGGGCATCTAGGAGAGACCCAGTACTTC	CASSLGHLGETQYF
.	TRBJ2-6	TRBV2	.	TGTGCCAGCACCATACCGGGACATGGATTGGAAGGGGCCAACGTCCTGACTTTC	CASTIPGHGLEGANVLTF
.	TRBJ1-1	TRBV15	few	TGTGCCACCAGCGCGGACAGGAACACTGAAGCTTTCTTT	CATSADRNTEAFF